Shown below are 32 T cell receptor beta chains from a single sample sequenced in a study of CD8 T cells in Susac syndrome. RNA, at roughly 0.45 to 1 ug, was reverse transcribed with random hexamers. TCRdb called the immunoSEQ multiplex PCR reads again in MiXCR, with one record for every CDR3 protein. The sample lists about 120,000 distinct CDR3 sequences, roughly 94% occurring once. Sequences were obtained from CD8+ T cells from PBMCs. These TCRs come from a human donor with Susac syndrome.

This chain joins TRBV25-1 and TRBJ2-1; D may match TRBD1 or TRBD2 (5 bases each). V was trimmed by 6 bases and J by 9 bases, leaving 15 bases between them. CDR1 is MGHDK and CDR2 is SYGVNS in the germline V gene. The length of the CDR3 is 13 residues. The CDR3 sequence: CASSDASGREQFF. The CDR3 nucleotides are TGTGCCAGCAGCGATGCATCGGGACGTGAGCAGTTCTTC.

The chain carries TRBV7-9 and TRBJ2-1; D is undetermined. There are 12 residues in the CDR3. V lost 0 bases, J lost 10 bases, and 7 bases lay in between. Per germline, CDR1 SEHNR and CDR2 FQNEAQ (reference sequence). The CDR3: CASSLARVEQFF. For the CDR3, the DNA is TGTGCCAGCAGCTTAGCTAGGGTGGAGCAGTTCTTC.

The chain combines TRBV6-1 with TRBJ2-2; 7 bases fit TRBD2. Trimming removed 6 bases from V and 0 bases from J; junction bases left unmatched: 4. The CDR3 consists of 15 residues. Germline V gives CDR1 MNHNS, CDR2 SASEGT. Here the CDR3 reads CASRWDYPNTGELFF. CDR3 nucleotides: TGTGCCAGCAGATGGGACTATCCGAACACCGGGGAGCTGTTTTTT.

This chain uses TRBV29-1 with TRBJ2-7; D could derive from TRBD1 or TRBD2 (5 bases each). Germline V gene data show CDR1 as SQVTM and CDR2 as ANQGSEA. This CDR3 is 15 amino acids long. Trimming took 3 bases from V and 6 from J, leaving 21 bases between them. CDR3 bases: TGCAGCGTTGACGGCGAGGGAATGATGGGGCTCGAGCAGTACTTC. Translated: CSVDGEGMMGLEQYF.

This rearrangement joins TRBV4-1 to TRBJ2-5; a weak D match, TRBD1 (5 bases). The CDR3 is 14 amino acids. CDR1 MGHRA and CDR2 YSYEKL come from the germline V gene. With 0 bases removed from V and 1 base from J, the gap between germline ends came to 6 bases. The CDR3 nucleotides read TGCGCCAGCAGCCAAGACAGGGCCCAAGAGACCCAGTACTTC. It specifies CASSQDRAQETQYF.

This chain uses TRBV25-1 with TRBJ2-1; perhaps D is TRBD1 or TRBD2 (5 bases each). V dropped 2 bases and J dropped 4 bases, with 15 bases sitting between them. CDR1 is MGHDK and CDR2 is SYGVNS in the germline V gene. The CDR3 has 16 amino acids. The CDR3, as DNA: TGTGCCAGCAGTGAAGGGGGTAGTTCTAGTTACAATGAGCAGTTCTTC. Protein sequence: CASSEGGSSSYNEQFF. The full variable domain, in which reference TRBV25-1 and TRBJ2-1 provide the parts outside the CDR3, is EADIYQTPRYLVIGTGKKITLECSQTMGHDKMYWYQQDPGMELHLIHYSYGVNSTEKGDLSSESTVSRIRTEHFPLTLESARPSHTSQYLCASSEGGSSSYNEQFFGPGTRLTVL.

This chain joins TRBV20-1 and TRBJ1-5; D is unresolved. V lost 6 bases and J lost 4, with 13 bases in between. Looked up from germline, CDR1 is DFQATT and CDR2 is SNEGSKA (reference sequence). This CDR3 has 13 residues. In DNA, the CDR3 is TGCAGTGCCCAGGAGTCGCCAAATCAGCCCCAGCATTTT. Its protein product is CSAQESPNQPQHF.

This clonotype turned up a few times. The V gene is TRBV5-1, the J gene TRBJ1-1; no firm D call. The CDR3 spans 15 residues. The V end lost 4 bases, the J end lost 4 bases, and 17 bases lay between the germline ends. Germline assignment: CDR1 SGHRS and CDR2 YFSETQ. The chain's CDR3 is CASSPKPGPATEAFF. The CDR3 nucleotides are TGCGCCAGCAGCCCCAAACCGGGCCCGGCCACTGAAGCTTTCTTT.

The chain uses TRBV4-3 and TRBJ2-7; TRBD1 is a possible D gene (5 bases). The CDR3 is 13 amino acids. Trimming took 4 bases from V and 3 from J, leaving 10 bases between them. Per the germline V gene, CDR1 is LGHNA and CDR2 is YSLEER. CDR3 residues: CASSRGQDYEQYF. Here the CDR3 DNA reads TGCGCCAGCAGCCGCGGACAAGACTACGAGCAGTACTTC.

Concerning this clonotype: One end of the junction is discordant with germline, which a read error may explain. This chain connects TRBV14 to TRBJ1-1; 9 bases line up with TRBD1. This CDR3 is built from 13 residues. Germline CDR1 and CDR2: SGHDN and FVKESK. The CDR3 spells CASSQLQGAEAFF. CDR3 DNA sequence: TGTGCCAGCAGCCAGTTACAGGGGGCTGAGGCTTTCTTT.

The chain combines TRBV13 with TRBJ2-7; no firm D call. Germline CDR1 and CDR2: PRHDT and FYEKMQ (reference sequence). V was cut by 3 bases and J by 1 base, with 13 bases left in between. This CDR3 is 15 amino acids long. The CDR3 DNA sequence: TGTGCCAGCAGCTTTGTAGAGGAGAGTTCCTACGAGCAGTACTTC. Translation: CASSFVEESSYEQYF.

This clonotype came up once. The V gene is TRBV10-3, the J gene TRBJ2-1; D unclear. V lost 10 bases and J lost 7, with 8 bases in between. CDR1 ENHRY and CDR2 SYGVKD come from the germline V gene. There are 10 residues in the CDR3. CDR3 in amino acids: CATLGNEQFF. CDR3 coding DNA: TGTGCCACCCTTGGAAATGAGCAGTTCTTC.

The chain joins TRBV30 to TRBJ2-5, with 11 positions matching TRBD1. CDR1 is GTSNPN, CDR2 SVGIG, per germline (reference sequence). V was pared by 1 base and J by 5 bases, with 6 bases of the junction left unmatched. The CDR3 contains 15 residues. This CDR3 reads CAWSAGTGGTETQYF. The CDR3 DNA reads TGTGCCTGGAGTGCTGGGACAGGGGGAACGGAGACCCAGTACTTC.

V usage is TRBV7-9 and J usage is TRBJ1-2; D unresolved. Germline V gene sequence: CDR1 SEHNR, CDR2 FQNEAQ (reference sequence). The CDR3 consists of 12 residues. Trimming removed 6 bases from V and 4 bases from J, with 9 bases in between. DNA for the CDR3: TGTGCCAGCAGACCAGGATCCTATGGCTACACCTTC. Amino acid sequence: CASRPGSYGYTF.

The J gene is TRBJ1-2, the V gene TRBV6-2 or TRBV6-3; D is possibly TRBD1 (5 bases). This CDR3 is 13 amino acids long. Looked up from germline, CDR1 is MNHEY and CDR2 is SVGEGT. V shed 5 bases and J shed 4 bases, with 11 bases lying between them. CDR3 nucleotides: TGTGCCAGCAGTCCCCAGGGCGTCTATGGCTACACCTTC. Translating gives CASSPQGVYGYTF.

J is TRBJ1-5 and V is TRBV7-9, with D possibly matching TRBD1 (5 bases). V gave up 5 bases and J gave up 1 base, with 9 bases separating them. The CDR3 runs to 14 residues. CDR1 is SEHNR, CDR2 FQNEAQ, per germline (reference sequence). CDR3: CASSQGVSNQPQHF. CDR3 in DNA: TGTGCCAGCAGCCAGGGTGTCAGCAATCAGCCCCAGCATTTT. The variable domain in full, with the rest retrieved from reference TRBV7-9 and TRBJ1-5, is DTGVSQNPRHKITKRGQNVTFRCDPISEHNRLYWYRQTLGQGPEFLTYFQNEAQLEKSRLLSDRFSAERPKGSFSTLEIQRTEQGDSAMYLCASSQGVSNQPQHFGDGTRLSIL.

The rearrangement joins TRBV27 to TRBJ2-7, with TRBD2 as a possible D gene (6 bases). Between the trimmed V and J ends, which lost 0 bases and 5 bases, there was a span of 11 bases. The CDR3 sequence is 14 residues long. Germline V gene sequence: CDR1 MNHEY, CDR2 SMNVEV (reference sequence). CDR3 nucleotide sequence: TGTGCCAGCAGTTTATCCCTAGCGTTGAACGAGCAGTACTTC. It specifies CASSLSLALNEQYF.

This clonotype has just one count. The CDR3 DNA sequence: TGTGCCAGCAGTGAACGTTGGGGGGGGCCCTACAATGAGCAGTTCTTC. Translated, it gives CASSERWGGPYNEQFF. This chain joins TRBV6-4 and TRBJ2-1, with D possibly TRBD2 on 7 matching bases. The V end was cut by 3 bases, the J end by 2 bases, with 14 bases between. Germline-derived CDR1 and CDR2 are MRHNA and SNTAGT. The CDR3 is made up of 16 amino acids.

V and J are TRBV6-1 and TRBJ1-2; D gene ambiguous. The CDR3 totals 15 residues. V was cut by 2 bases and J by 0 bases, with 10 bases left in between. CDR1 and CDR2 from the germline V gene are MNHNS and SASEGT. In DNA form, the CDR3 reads TGTGCCAGCAGTGAACTTGAAAGTACTAACTATGGCTACACCTTC. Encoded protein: CASSELESTNYGYTF.

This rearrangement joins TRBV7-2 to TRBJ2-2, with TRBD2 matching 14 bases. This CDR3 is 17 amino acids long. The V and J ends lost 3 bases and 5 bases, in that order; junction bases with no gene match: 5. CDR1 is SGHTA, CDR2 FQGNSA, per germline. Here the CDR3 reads CASSFGTSGGPTGELFF. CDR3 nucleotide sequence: TGTGCCAGCAGCTTCGGGACTAGCGGGGGCCCTACCGGGGAGCTGTTTTTT. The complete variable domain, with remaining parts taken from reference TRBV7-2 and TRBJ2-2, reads GAGVSQSPSNKVTEKGKDVELRCDPISGHTALYWYRQSLGQGLEFLIYFQGNSAPDKSGLPSDRFSAERTGGSVSTLTIQRTQQEDSAVYLCASSFGTSGGPTGELFFGEGSRLTVL.

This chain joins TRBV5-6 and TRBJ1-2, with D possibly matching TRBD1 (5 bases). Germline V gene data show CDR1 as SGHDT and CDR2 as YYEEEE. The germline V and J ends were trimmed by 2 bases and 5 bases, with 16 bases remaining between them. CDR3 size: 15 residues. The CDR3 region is CASSLMSGTSYGYTF. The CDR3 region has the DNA TGTGCCAGCAGCTTAATGTCCGGGACTTCTTATGGCTACACCTTC.

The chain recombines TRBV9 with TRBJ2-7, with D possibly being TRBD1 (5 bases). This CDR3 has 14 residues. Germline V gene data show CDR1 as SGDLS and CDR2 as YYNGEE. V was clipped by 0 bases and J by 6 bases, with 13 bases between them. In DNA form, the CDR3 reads TGTGCCAGCAGCGTAGGTGCAGGCCAGGGCGAGCAGTACTTC. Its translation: CASSVGAGQGEQYF.

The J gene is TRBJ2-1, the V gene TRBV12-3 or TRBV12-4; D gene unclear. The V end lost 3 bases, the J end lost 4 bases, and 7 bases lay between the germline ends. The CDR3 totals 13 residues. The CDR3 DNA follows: TGTGCCAGCAGTTTTGGGCTTTACAATGAGCAGTTCTTC. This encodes CASSFGLYNEQFF.

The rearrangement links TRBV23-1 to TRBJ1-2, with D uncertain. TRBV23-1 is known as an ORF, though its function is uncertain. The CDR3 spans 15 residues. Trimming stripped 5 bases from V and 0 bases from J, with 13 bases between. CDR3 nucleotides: TGCGCCAGCAGTACCCGGCGGAGGGCTAACTATGGCTACACCTTC. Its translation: CASSTRRRANYGYTF.

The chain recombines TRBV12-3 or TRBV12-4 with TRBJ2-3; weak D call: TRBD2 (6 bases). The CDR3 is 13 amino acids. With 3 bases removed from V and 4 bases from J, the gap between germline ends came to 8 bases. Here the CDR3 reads CASSFREADTQYF. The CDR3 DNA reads TGTGCCAGCAGTTTTAGGGAGGCAGATACGCAGTATTTT.

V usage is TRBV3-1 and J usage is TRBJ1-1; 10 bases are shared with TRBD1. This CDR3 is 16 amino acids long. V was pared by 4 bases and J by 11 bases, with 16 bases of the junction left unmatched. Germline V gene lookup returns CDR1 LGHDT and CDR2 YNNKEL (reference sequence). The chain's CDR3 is CASSRPLDGTGEMAFF. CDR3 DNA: TGTGCCAGCAGCCGTCCCCTGGACGGGACAGGGGAAATGGCTTTCTTT.

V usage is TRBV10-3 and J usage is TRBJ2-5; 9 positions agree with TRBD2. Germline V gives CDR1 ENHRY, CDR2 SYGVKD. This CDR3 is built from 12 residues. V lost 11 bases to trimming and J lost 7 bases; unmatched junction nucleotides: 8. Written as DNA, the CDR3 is TGTGCCTCGCGGGGGGGCGGGCCGACCCAGTACTTC. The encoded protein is CASRGGGPTQYF.

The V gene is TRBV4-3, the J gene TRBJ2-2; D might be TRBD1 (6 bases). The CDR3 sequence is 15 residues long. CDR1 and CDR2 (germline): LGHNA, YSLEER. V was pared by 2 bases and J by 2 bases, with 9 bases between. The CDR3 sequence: CASSQRTENTGELFF. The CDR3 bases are TGCGCCAGCAGCCAACGGACAGAAAACACCGGGGAGCTGTTTTTT.

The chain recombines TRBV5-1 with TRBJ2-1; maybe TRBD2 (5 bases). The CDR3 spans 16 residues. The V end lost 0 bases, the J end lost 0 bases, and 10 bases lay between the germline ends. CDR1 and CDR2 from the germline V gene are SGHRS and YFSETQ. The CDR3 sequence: CASSLGPGSSYNEQFF. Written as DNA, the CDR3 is TGCGCCAGCAGCTTGGGCCCGGGAAGCTCCTACAATGAGCAGTTCTTC.

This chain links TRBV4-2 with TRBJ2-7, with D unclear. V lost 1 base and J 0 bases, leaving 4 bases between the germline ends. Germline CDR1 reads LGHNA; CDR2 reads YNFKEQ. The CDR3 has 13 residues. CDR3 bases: TGTGCCAGCAGCCAAGTCGGCTCCTACGAGCAGTACTTC. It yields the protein CASSQVGSYEQYF.

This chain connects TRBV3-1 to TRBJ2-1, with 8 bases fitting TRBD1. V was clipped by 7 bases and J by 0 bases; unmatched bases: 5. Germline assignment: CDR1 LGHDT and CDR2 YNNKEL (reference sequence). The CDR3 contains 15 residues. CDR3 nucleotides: TGTGCCAGCACCCGACAGGGGAGCTCCTACAATGAGCAGTTCTTC. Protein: CASTRQGSSYNEQFF.

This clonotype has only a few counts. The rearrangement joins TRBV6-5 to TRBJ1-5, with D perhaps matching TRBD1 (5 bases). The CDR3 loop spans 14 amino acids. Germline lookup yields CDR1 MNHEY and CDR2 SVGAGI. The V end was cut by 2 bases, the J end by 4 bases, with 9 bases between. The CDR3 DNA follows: TGTGCCAGCAGTTACGGGGCAGGTAATCAGCCCCAGCATTTT. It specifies CASSYGAGNQPQHF.